Listed below are T cell receptor beta chains from one sample, sequenced in a study of blood T cells in healthy people across ages. TCRdb processed the 5' RACE reads anew with MiXCR; each CDR3 protein has one entry. The table records some 640,000 distinct CDR3 sequences, roughly 31% of them present only once. The sequenced sample was blood. These receptors were obtained from a woman at least 80 years old in good health. Each CDR3 is given with its conserved first and last residue. D genes are given only for firm matches. Clone size is shown for a subset of rows, as once, few, many or a class of expanded clone.

16	NA	few	TRBV12-3/TRBV12-4	TRBJ1-3	CASSPRQMNSGNTVYF	TGTGCCAGCAGTCCGCGACAGATGAACTCTGGAAACACCGTATATTTT
19	TRBD2	NA	TRBV24-1	TRBJ2-2	CATSDSGSSGGANTGELFF	TGTGCCACCAGTGATTCCGGGTCTAGCGGGGGAGCGAACACCGGGGAGCTGTTTTTT
14	TRBD2	many	TRBV11-3	TRBJ2-3	CASGRGGPTDTQYF	TGTGCCAGCGGCCGCGGGGGGCCCACAGATACGCAGTATTTT
15	NA	many	TRBV7-7	TRBJ2-3	CASSPRTSSPDTQYF	TGTGCCAGCAGCCCGAGGACCTCTTCCCCAGATACGCAGTATTTT
15	NA	NA	TRBV18	TRBJ2-5	CASSPGPAGQETQYF	TGCGCCAGCTCACCGGGCCCGGCAGGGCAAGAGACCCAGTACTTC
15	TRBD1	many	TRBV3-1	TRBJ1-2	CASSQTLRGSYGYTF	TGTGCCAGCAGCCAAACGCTCAGGGGGAGCTATGGCTACACCTTC
13	NA	few	TRBV7-2	TRBJ2-7	CASSPGPNYEQYF	TGTGCCAGCAGCCCCGGGCCCAACTACGAGCAGTACTTC
12	NA	many	TRBV29-1	TRBJ2-5	CSVGGRAETQYF	TGCAGCGTTGGAGGCAGGGCAGAGACCCAGTACTTC
18	NA	NA	TRBV5-1	TRBJ2-4	CASSLGTALQRRKNIQYF	TGCGCCAGCAGCTTGGGGACAGCTCTGCAGCGACGTAAAAACATTCAGTACTTC
15	NA	NA	TRBV27	TRBJ1-5	CASTNLPITDQPQHF	TGTGCCAGCACCAATCTCCCCATCACCGATCAGCCCCAGCATTTT
16	TRBD2	many	TRBV6-6	TRBJ2-1	CASTSGRGVSYNEQFF	TGTGCCAGCACCTCGGGGCGGGGGGTCTCCTACAATGAGCAGTTCTTC
12	TRBD1	NA	TRBV27	TRBJ1-5	CASRNRGQPQHF	TGTGCCAGCAGAAACAGGGGACAGCCCCAGCATTTT
16	TRBD2	few	TRBV2	TRBJ2-5	CASNLAGGALGETQYF	TGTGCCAGCAACTTAGCGGGGGGGGCCCTCGGGGAGACCCAGTACTTC
15	NA	NA	TRBV3-1	TRBJ1-5	CASSPAPGAWEPQHF	TGTGCCAGCAGCCCGGCCCCGGGAGCCTGGGAGCCCCAGCATTTT
16	TRBD2	many	TRBV7-6	TRBJ2-5	CASSSGSAGAQETQYF	TGTGCCAGCAGCTCGGGGTCAGCGGGGGCACAAGAGACCCAGTACTTC
15	NA	many	TRBV7-6	TRBJ2-1	CASSFVWGRNNEQFF	TGTGCCAGCAGCTTTGTCTGGGGCAGGAACAATGAGCAGTTCTTC
14	NA	many	TRBV5-6	TRBJ1-2	CASSFPDGVYGYTF	TGTGCCAGCAGCTTCCCGGACGGAGTCTATGGCTACACCTTC
14	NA	NA	TRBV20-1	TRBJ2-7	CSAGSRGRVYEQYF	TGCAGTGCAGGTAGCCGGGGGCGAGTCTACGAGCAGTACTTC
16	TRBD2	many	TRBV24-1	TRBJ2-1	CATSDPGGPSYNEQFF	TGTGCCACCAGTGATCCGGGGGGTCCCTCCTACAATGAGCAGTTCTTC
15	NA	NA	TRBV5-1	TRBJ2-3	CASSLASPARDTQYF	TGCGCCAGCAGCTTGGCCAGCCCAGCCAGAGATACGCAGTATTTT
14	NA	NA	TRBV19	TRBJ1-5	CASMAPYSNQPQHF	TGTGCCAGTATGGCACCGTATAGCAATCAGCCCCAGCATTTT
18	TRBD1	few	TRBV5-1	TRBJ2-2	CASIQVNMGQDNTGELFF	TGCGCCAGCATCCAAGTTAACATGGGACAGGATAACACCGGGGAGCTGTTTTTT
14	NA	many	TRBV28	TRBJ2-7	CASRLSGLSYEQYF	TGTGCCAGCAGACTCAGCGGGCTCTCCTACGAGCAGTACTTC
14	TRBD1	many	TRBV5-1	TRBJ1-1	CASSPGQGGTEAFF	TGTGCCAGCAGTCCGGGACAGGGCGGAACTGAAGCTTTCTTT
13	NA	many	TRBV12-3/TRBV12-4	TRBJ1-4	CASSFVLNEKLFF	TGTGCCAGCAGTTTCGTGCTTAATGAAAAACTGTTTTTT
15	TRBD1	many	TRBV6-5	TRBJ1-6	CASSTGQGAYSPLHF	TGTGCCAGCAGTACAGGACAGGGAGCATATTCACCCCTCCACTTT
15	NA	NA	TRBV20-1	TRBJ1-1	CSARDLAGSGTEAFF	TGCAGTGCTAGAGATCTTGCAGGGAGTGGGACTGAAGCTTTCTTT
14	NA	few	TRBV6-6	TRBJ2-2	CASSSIGGTGERFF	TGTGCCAGCAGTTCGATCGGGGGAACCGGGGAGCGGTTTTTT
14	TRBD2	many	TRBV28	TRBJ2-5	CASSNSGTTETQYF	TGTGCCAGCAGTAACTCCGGGACTACCGAGACCCAGTACTTC
14	TRBD1	many	TRBV14	TRBJ2-7	CASSHGTGGLEQYF	TGTGCCAGCAGCCACGGGACAGGGGGACTCGAGCAGTACTTC
14	NA	NA	TRBV5-1	TRBJ2-7	CASFWGLGGYEQYF	TGCGCCAGCTTCTGGGGTTTGGGTGGGTACGAGCAGTACTTC
16	TRBD2	many	TRBV3-1	TRBJ2-1	CASSPLAGGIYNEQFF	TGTGCCAGCAGCCCATTAGCGGGGGGCATATACAATGAGCAGTTCTTC
14	NA	many	TRBV6-5	TRBJ2-7	CASSPDRAYYEQYF	TGTGCCAGCAGTCCGGACAGAGCTTACTACGAGCAGTACTTC
17	TRBD1	NA	TRBV7-2	TRBJ2-2	CASSRRQGAIETGELFF	TGTGCCAGCAGCCGCAGACAGGGGGCGATTGAGACCGGGGAGCTGTTTTTT
15	TRBD2	NA	TRBV20-1	TRBJ2-7	CSARDSRLAGNEQYF	TGCAGTGCTAGAGATTCGAGACTAGCGGGAAACGAGCAGTACTTC
14	NA	few	TRBV9	TRBJ1-3	CASSVGMGSDTIYF	TGTGCCAGCAGCGTAGGCATGGGGTCGGACACCATATATTTT
13	NA	NA	TRBV20-1	TRBJ1-1	CSARVWGAAEAFF	TGCAGTGCTAGAGTGTGGGGGGCGGCGGAAGCTTTCTTT
13	NA	many	TRBV29-1	TRBJ2-7	CSVGGGESYEQYF	TGCAGCGTTGGGGGGGGCGAATCCTACGAGCAGTACTTC
15	NA	many	TRBV7-9	TRBJ1-2	CASSLEVITNYGYTF	TGTGCCAGCAGCTTAGAAGTGATTACTAACTATGGCTACACCTTC
14	NA	many	TRBV20-1	TRBJ2-7	CSATTGTHSYEQYF	TGCAGTGCCACCACGGGGACCCACTCCTACGAGCAGTACTTC
17	TRBD1	many	TRBV20-1	TRBJ2-3	CSARITRTGKGTDTQYF	TGCAGTGCTAGAATTACCAGGACAGGGAAGGGCACAGATACGCAGTATTTT
12	TRBD1	NA	TRBV15	TRBJ2-5	CATSRDIGGLYF	TGTGCCACCAGCAGAGATATAGGGGGCCTGTACTTC
12	NA	many	TRBV20-1	TRBJ2-5	CSASWQGETQYF	TGCAGTGCTAGTTGGCAGGGAGAGACCCAGTACTTC
13	NA	NA	TRBV10-3	TRBJ1-2	CALTEGAGYGYTF	TGTGCCCTGACGGAGGGTGCAGGGTATGGCTACACCTTC
14	TRBD1	NA	TRBV3-1	TRBJ2-7	CASSQVAGGYEQYF	TGTGCCAGCAGCCAAGTGGCAGGGGGCTACGAGCAGTACTTC
14	NA	many	TRBV9	TRBJ2-5	CASSVGQDQETQYF	TGTGCCAGCAGCGTAGGGCAGGACCAAGAGACCCAGTACTTC